These 10 T cell receptor beta chains originate from one sample sequenced in a study of blood T cell repertoires in COVID-19 (dated by TCRdb to about 2020). Libraries were built with the immunoSEQ multiplex PCR assay. The immuneACCESS repertoire file appears here via TCRdb, limited to in-frame rearrangements. These files lack a portion of the clones; in checked studies, under half of the deficit traces to unresolved V genes, and the cause of the others is not known. The sample table records hundreds of thousands of clones; more than 70% of these occur just once. Jointly, the top ten make up over 10% of the sample. Sequenced: peripheral blood. The receptors originated from a woman aged 45-65 years with COVID-19, enrolled during active disease.

The rearrangement links TRBV7-9 to TRBJ2-3; 7 bases align to TRBD1. There are 17 residues in the CDR3. Trimming cost V 2 bases and J 2 bases; bases outside gene matches: 10. Germline-derived CDR1 and CDR2 are SEHNR and FQNEAQ (reference sequence). In nucleotides, the CDR3 is TGTGCCAGCAGCTTACCTCAACAGGGGTTTGACACAGATACGCAGTATTTT. Protein product: CASSLPQQGFDTDTQYF.

The CDR3 region has the DNA TGTGCCAGCAGCTCGTCGGACGGCCAGGGGTTAACCTACGAGCAGTACTTC. This gives the protein CASSSSDGQGLTYEQYF. This chain connects TRBV7-3 to TRBJ2-7, with a tentative D call TRBD1 (6 bases). The germline CDR1 and CDR2 sequences are SGHTA and FQGTGA. The CDR3 extends over 17 amino acids. V lost 4 bases to trimming and J lost 2 bases, with 21 bases between them.

The chain recombines TRBV9 with TRBJ1-1; 9 nucleotides line up with TRBD1. Losses at the gene ends were 4 bases for V and 3 bases for J; bases not matched to a gene: 7. Germline V lookup: CDR1 SGDLS, CDR2 YYNGEE. The CDR3 loop spans 15 amino acids. In nucleotides, the CDR3 is TGTGCCAGCAGCATACAAGACAGGGGGGACACTGAAGCTTTCTTT. It encodes CASSIQDRGDTEAFF.

This clone has just a few counts. The chain joins TRBV2 to TRBJ2-1; TRBD2 matches 9 bases. Germline V gene lookup returns CDR1 SNHLY and CDR2 FYNNEI. The ends lost 6 bases at V and 0 bases at J; junction bases unmatched: 3. There are 15 residues in the CDR3. CDR3 residues: CASRAGGSSYNEQFF. The CDR3 bases are TGTGCCAGCAGGGCGGGGGGGAGCTCCTACAATGAGCAGTTCTTC.

The V call is TRBV5-1, the J call TRBJ2-1, with D possibly TRBD1 on 6 matching bases. The germline V gene has CDR1 SGHRS and CDR2 YFSETQ. V lost 4 bases and J 8 bases, leaving 13 bases between the germline ends. The CDR3 is 13 amino acids. The DNA for the CDR3 is TGCGCCAGCAGCATAGGGACACTAGATGAGCAGTTCTTC. Protein product: CASSIGTLDEQFF.

V gene TRBV18 combines with J gene TRBJ1-1; possible D gene TRBD1, 6 bases. This CDR3 has 15 residues. Trimming shortened V by 4 bases and J by 5 bases, and 17 bases separated the two germline ends. Germline loops: CDR1 KGHSH, CDR2 LQKENI. CDR3 sequence reads: CASSLEGGAATEAFF. The CDR3 DNA reads as TGTGCCAGCTCACTCGAGGGGGGGGCGGCTACTGAAGCTTTCTTT.

The chain couples TRBV19 to TRBJ2-6; D not certain. V lost 6 bases to trimming and J lost 2 bases, with 5 bases between them. Germline CDR1 and CDR2: LNHDA and SQIVND (reference sequence). The CDR3 spans 13 residues. The CDR3 loop is CASSRAGANVLTF. DNA of the CDR3: TGTGCCAGTAGCCGGGCTGGGGCCAACGTCCTGACTTTC.

V and J are TRBV5-1 and TRBJ1-1; the D gene is possibly TRBD1 (6 bases). Germline V gene sequence: CDR1 SGHRS, CDR2 YFSETQ. The V and J ends lost 4 bases and 4 bases respectively, with 14 bases between them. The length of the CDR3 is 14 residues. CDR3: CASSPEQGATEAFF. The CDR3 DNA reads as TGCGCCAGCAGCCCTGAACAGGGAGCCACTGAAGCTTTCTTT. The full variable domain, in which reference TRBV5-1 and TRBJ1-1 provide the parts outside the CDR3, is KAGVTQTPRYLIKTRGQQVTLSCSPISGHRSVSWYQQTPGQGLQFLFEYFSETQRNKGNFPGRFSGRQFSNSRSEMNVSTLELGDSALYLCASSPEQGATEAFFGQGTRLTVV.

The chain links TRBV10-3 to TRBJ2-7; D perhaps matches TRBD1 (6 bases). The V and J ends lost 7 bases and 1 base respectively, with 11 bases between them. Germline V gives CDR1 ENHRY, CDR2 SYGVKD. The CDR3 is 13 amino acids. CDR3 DNA sequence: TGTGCCATCACTCAGGGGTCGTCCTACGAGCAGTACTTC. Residues: CAITQGSSYEQYF.

This rearrangement joins TRBV5-1 to TRBJ2-3; TRBD1 matches at 9 bases. Germline loops: CDR1 SGHRS, CDR2 YFSETQ. The CDR3 loop spans 15 amino acids. J gave up 3 bases and V 4 bases, and 6 bases lay outside the gene matches. The CDR3 sequence: CASSDGQGLTDTQYF. The CDR3, as DNA: TGCGCCAGCAGCGACGGACAGGGGCTGACAGATACGCAGTATTTT.